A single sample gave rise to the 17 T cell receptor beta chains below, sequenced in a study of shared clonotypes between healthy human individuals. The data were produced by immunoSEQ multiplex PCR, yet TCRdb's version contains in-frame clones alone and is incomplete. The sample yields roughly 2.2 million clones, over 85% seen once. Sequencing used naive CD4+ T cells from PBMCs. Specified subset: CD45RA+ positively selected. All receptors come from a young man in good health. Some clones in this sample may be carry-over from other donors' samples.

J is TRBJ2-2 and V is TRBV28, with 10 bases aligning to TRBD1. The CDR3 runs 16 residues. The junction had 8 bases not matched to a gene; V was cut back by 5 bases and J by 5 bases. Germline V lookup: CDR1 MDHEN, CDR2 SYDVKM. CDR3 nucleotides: TGTGCCAGCAGTCCCTCCGGGACAGGGGTAACCGGGGAGCTGTTTTTT. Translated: CASSPSGTGVTGELFF.

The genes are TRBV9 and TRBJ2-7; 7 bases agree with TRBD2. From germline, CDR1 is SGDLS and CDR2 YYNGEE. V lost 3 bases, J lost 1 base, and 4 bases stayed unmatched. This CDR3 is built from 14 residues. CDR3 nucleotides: TGTGCCAGCAGCGCCCTCGGGGGGTCCTACGAGCAGTACTTC. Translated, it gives CASSALGGSYEQYF. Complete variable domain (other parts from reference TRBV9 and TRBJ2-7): DSGVTQTPKHLITATGQRVTLRCSPRSGDLSVYWYQQSLDQGLQFLIQYYNGEERAKGNILERFSAQQFPDLHSELNLSSLELGDSALYFCASSALGGSYEQYFGPGTRLTVT.

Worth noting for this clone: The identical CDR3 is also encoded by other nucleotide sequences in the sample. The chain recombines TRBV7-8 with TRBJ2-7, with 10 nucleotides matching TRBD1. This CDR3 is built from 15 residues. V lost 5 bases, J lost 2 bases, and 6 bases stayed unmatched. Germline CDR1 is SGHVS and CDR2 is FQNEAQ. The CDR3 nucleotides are TGTGCCAGCAGCAGGGCCGGGACAGGGGCCTACGAGCAGTACTTC. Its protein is CASSRAGTGAYEQYF.

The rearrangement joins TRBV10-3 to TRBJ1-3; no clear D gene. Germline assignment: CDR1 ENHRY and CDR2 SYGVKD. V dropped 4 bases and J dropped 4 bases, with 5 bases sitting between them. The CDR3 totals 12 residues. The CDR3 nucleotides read TGTGCCATCAGTGTTGCCGGAAACACCATATATTTT. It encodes CAISVAGNTIYF.

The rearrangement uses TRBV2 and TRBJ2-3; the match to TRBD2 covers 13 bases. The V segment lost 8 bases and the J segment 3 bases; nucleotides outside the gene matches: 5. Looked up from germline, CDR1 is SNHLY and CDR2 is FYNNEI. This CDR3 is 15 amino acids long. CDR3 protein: CASCRTSGRTDTQYF. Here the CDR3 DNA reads TGTGCCAGCTGCCGGACTAGCGGGAGAACAGATACGCAGTATTTT.

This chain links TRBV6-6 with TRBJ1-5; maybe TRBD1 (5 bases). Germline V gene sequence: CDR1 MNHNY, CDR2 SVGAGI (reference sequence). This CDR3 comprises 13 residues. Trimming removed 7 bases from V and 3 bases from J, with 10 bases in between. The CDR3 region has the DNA TGTGCCAGCACCGGGGGTCCCAATCAGCCCCAGCATTTT. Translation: CASTGGPNQPQHF.

CDR3 DNA: TGTGCCAGCAGCCGAACCGGGACTAGCTTCTACGAGCAGTACTTC. As protein: CASSRTGTSFYEQYF. The rearrangement joins TRBV9 to TRBJ2-7, with 9 bases identical to TRBD2. The V and J ends lost 4 bases and 3 bases, in that order; junction bases with no gene match: 8. The CDR3 is made up of 15 amino acids. Germline lookup yields CDR1 SGDLS and CDR2 YYNGEE.

DNA of the CDR3: TGTGCCAGCAGCTTAGAGGGCGGCGACCGATATGGCTACACCTTC. This gives the protein CASSLEGGDRYGYTF. The rearrangement links TRBV11-1 to TRBJ1-2; D is undetermined. The CDR3 runs 15 residues. Germline loops: CDR1 SGHAT, CDR2 FQDESV (reference sequence). V was trimmed by 1 base and J by 5 bases, leaving 14 bases between them.

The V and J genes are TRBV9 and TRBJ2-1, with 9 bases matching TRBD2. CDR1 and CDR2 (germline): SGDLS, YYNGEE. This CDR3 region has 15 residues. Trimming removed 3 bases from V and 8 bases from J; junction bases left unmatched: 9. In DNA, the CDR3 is TGTGCCAGCAGCGAAGCGGGAGGCCCCATTTATGAGCAGTTCTTC. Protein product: CASSEAGGPIYEQFF.

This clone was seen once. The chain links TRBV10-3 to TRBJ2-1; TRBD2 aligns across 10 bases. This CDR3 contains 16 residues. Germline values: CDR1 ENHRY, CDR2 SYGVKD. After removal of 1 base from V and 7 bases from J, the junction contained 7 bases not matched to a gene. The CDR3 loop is CAISEYLAGVSNEQFF. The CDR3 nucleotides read TGTGCCATCAGTGAGTACCTAGCGGGAGTCTCGAATGAGCAGTTCTTC.

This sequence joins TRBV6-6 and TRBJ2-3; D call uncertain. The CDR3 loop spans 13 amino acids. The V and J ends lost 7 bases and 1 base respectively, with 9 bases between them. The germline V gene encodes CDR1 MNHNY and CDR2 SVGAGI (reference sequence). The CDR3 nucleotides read TGTGCCAGCATGCTCGGCGGCACAGATACGCAGTATTTT. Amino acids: CASMLGGTDTQYF.

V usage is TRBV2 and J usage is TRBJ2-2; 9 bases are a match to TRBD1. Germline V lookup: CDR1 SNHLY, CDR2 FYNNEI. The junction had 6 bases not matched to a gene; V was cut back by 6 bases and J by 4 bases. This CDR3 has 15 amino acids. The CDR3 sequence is CASSRQGVGTGELFF. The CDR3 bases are TGTGCCAGCAGCCGACAGGGGGTCGGCACCGGGGAGCTGTTTTTT.

The CDR3: CASSLHQGSGTGELFF. The CDR3 nucleotides are TGCGCCAGCAGCTTGCATCAGGGGTCGGGCACCGGGGAGCTGTTTTTT. The chain recombines TRBV5-1 with TRBJ2-2; D is perhaps TRBD1 (6 bases). From germline, CDR1 is SGHRS and CDR2 YFSETQ. This CDR3 region has 16 residues. Trimming shortened V by 1 base and J by 4 bases, and 14 bases separated the two germline ends.

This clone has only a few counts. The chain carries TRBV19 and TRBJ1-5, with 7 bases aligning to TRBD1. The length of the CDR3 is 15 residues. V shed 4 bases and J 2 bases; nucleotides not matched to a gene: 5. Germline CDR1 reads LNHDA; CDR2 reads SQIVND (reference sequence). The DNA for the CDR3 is TGTGCCAGTAGTACAAAAGACAGGGGCAATCAGCCCCAGCATTTT. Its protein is CASSTKDRGNQPQHF.

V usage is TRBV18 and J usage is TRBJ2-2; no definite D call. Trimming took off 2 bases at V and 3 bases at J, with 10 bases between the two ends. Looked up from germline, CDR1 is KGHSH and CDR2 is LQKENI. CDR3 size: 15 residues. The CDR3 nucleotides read TGTGCCAGCTCACCAGAAGGGTGGGACACCGGGGAGCTGTTTTTT. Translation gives CASSPEGWDTGELFF.

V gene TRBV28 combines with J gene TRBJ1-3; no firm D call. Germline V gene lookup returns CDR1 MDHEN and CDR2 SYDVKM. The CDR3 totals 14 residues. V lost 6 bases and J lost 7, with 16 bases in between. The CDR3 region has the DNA TGTGCCAGCAGGTTGGATACGGGCCGGAACACCATATATTTT. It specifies CASRLDTGRNTIYF.

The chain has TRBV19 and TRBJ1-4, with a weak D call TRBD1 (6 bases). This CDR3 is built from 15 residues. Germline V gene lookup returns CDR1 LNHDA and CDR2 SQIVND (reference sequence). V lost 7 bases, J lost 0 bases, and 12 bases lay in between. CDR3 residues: CASKPQGPTNEKLFF. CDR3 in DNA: TGTGCCAGTAAACCACAGGGTCCAACTAATGAAAAACTGTTTTTT.